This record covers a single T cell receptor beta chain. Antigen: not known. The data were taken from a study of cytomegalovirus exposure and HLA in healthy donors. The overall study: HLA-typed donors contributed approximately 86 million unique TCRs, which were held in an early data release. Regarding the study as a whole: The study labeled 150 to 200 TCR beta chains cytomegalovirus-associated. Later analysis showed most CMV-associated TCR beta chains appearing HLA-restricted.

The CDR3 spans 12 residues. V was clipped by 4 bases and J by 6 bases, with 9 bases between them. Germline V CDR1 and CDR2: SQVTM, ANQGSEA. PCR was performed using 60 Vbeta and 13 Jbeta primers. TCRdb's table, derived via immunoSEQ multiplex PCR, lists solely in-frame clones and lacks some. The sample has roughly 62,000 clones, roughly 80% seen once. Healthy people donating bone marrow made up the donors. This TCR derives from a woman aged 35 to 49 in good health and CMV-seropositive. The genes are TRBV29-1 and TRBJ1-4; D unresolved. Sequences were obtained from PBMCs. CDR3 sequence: CSVVLPDEKLFF. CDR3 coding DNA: TGCAGCGTTGTCCTGCCGGATGAAAAACTGTTTTTT.